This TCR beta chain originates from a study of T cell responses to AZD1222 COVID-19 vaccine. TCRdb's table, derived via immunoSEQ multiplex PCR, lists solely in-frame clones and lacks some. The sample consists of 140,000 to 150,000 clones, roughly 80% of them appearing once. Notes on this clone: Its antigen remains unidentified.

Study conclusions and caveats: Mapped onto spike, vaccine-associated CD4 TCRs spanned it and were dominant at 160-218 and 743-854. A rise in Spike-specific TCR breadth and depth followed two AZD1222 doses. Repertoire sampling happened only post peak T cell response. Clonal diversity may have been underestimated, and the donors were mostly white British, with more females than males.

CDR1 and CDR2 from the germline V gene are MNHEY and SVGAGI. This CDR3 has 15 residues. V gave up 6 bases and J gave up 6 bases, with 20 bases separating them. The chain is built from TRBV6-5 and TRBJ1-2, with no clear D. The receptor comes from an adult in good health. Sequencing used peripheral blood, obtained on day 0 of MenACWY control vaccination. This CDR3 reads CASSKPSGGLNGYTF. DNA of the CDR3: TGTGCCAGCAGCAAACCCAGCGGCGGGTTAAATGGCTACACCTTC.